One sample yielded the 14 T cell receptor beta chains listed below, sequenced in a study of breast tumors, draining lymph nodes, adjacent tissues. The lymph nodes were axillary draining lymph nodes from breast cancer patients. MiXCR, run by TCRdb on the multiplex PCR reads, gives a single entry per CDR3 protein. In the table there are about 180,000 distinct CDR3 sequences, 30% to 35% of which are singletons. Sequenced input: axillary lymph node tissue. These TCRs come from a female donor with breast cancer. Some clones in this sample may be carry-over from other donors' samples.

The rearrangement links TRBV9 to TRBJ1-5; D is ambiguous. V lost 3 bases to trimming and J lost 9 bases, with 13 bases between them. Germline CDR1 is SGDLS and CDR2 is YYNGEE. The CDR3 runs 13 residues. The CDR3 DNA reads TGTGCCAGCAGCGACCGGATATCATGGCCCCAGCATTTT. It encodes CASSDRISWPQHF.

This clonotype was seen ten or more times. This rearrangement joins TRBV6-5 to TRBJ1-6; 7 bases fit TRBD1. V shed 6 bases, J shed 2 bases, and the junction held 7 bases outside the gene matches. This CDR3 has 16 amino acids. Germline lookup yields CDR1 MNHEY and CDR2 SVGAGI. The CDR3 region has the DNA TGTGCCAGCAGGTCTACAGGGGTAGCCTATAATTCACCCCTCCACTTT. Translation: CASRSTGVAYNSPLHF.

In the case of this clonotype: A much more abundant neighbour one base away suggests this may be a read error. V is TRBV11-2 and J is TRBJ2-2; TRBD1 or TRBD2 may be the D gene (5 bases each). Germline V gene sequence: CDR1 SGHAT, CDR2 FQNNGV. The CDR3 sequence is 15 residues long. The V gene lost 4 bases and the J gene lost 6 bases, with 15 bases spanning the gap. The CDR3 coding sequence is TGTGCCAGCAGCTACGACAGACTACCCGCCGGGGAGCTGTTTTTT. Its translation is CASSYDRLPAGELFF.

V gene TRBV12-3 or TRBV12-4 combines with J gene TRBJ2-5; TRBD2 agrees at 13 bases. This CDR3 comprises 15 residues. V shed 4 bases, J shed 3 bases, and the junction held 2 bases outside the gene matches. DNA for the CDR3: TGTGCCAGCAGTTCCGGACTAGCGGGGGAAGAGACCCAGTACTTC. Translating gives CASSSGLAGEETQYF.

This sequence joins TRBV29-1 and TRBJ2-6; 10 bases map to TRBD1. The CDR3 is 16 residues long. In germline, CDR1 is SQVTM, CDR2 ANQGSEA. J gave up 0 bases and V 7 bases, and 6 bases lay outside the gene matches. CDR3: CSGLRDRGSGANVLTF. The CDR3 DNA sequence: TGCAGCGGCCTCCGGGACAGGGGCTCTGGGGCCAACGTCCTGACTTTC.

The table lists this clonotype with many counts. The J gene is TRBJ2-5, the V gene TRBV6-6, with D possibly being TRBD2 (6 bases). The germline CDR1 and CDR2 sequences are MNHNY and SVGAGI (reference sequence). V was cut by 4 bases and J by 3 bases, with 9 bases left in between. This CDR3 spans 13 amino acids. The chain's CDR3 is CASSWTKEETQYF. CDR3 nucleotide sequence: TGTGCCAGCAGTTGGACTAAAGAAGAGACCCAGTACTTC.

In DNA, the CDR3 is TGCAGCGGTAGAGCAGGATTGGGTGAAAAACTGTTTTTT. This encodes CSGRAGLGEKLFF. V is TRBV29-1 and J is TRBJ1-4; D remains ambiguous. Trimming took 7 bases from V and 7 from J, leaving 16 bases between them. CDR1 and CDR2 from the germline V gene are SQVTM and ANQGSEA. The CDR3 contains 13 residues.

This clonotype came up once. A junction end diverges from the germline sequence, so it may reflect a read error. The rearrangement uses TRBV29-1 and TRBJ1-4, with D unresolved. In germline, CDR1 is SQVTM, CDR2 ANQGSEA. The CDR3 extends over 13 amino acids. DNA for the CDR3: TGCAGCGCTGAAGTAGGTTACAGAAGGGAACTGTTTTTT. Translated, it gives CSAEVGYRRELFF.

This chain joins TRBV14 and TRBJ2-1; 8 positions agree with TRBD1. V was pared by 2 bases and J by 10 bases, with 22 bases of the junction left unmatched. The CDR3 sequence is 19 residues long. CDR1 is SGHDN, CDR2 FVKESK, per germline. The CDR3 reads CASSQQEGARWTGTGEQFF. The CDR3 DNA follows: TGTGCCAGCAGCCAACAAGAAGGGGCTCGTTGGACAGGGACTGGGGAGCAGTTCTTC.

The sample holds many counts of this clonotype. This chain joins TRBV7-9 and TRBJ2-1; the D gene is possibly TRBD1 (9 bases). The CDR3 sequence is 17 residues long. V lost 4 bases to trimming and J lost 3 bases, with 19 bases between them. The V gene's germline CDR1 is SEHNR and CDR2 FQNEAQ (reference sequence). CDR3 bases: TGTGCCAGCAGCTCGCGCGGGGGGACAGGGCGCTACAATGAGCAGTTCTTC. It translates to CASSSRGGTGRYNEQFF.

The chain recombines TRBV12-3 or TRBV12-4 with TRBJ1-4; maybe TRBD1 (6 bases). V lost 5 bases and J lost 8, with 15 bases in between. CDR3 size: 14 residues. Here the CDR3 DNA reads TGTGCCAGCAGTGTACAAGGGGGTGGGGAAAAACTGTTTTTT. Its translation: CASSVQGGGEKLFF.

This clonotype was picked up a small number of times. A much larger clone lies one base from this, so it may be a read error. The V and J genes are TRBV19 and TRBJ1-5; D unclear. The CDR3 loop spans 13 amino acids. Trimming removed 6 bases at V and 7 bases at J, with 13 bases between. In germline, CDR1 is LNHDA, CDR2 SQIVND (reference sequence). The CDR3 DNA reads as TGTGCCAGTAGACAAGGGTCGGACCAGCCCCAGCATTTT. Its protein is CASRQGSDQPQHF.

In regard to this clonotype: This may stem from a read error, because a much larger clone lies one nucleotide away. The gene calls are TRBV20-1 and TRBJ2-1, with 7 bases aligning to TRBD2. The V segment lost 8 bases and the J segment 9 bases; nucleotides outside the gene matches: 16. The CDR3 spans 14 residues. Germline values: CDR1 DFQATT, CDR2 SNEGSKA (reference sequence). The CDR3 loop reads CSLLSSGATTEQFF. In DNA form, the CDR3 reads TGCAGTCTTCTCTCTAGCGGAGCCACCACTGAGCAGTTCTTC.

Remarks on this clonotype: Because it lacks the conserved phenylalanine or tryptophan at the end, this CDR3 is likely a read error. The chain links TRBV6-4 to TRBJ2-1; tentative D call: TRBD1 (5 bases). The V gene's germline CDR1 is MRHNA and CDR2 SNTAGT. CDR3 length: 15 residues. The germline V and J ends were trimmed by 3 bases and 1 base, with 10 bases remaining between them. The chain's CDR3 is CASSEFDRSYNEQFC. Written as DNA, the CDR3 is TGTGCCAGCAGTGAATTCGACAGATCCTACAATGAGCAGTTCTGC.